This T cell receptor beta chain was sequenced in a study of cytomegalovirus exposure and HLA in healthy donors. Study-level points and caveats: Three CMV-associated chains proved CMV antigen-specific in vitro. The authors enumerated 150 to 200 TCR beta chains as linked to cytomegalovirus.

The germline gives CDR1 LNHDA, CDR2 SQIVND (reference sequence). With 5 bases clipped from V and 7 bases from J, the junction kept 13 bases outside the gene matches. There are 17 residues in the CDR3. The data were produced by immunoSEQ multiplex PCR, yet TCRdb's version contains in-frame clones alone and is incomplete. Of 200,000 or so clones in the sample, 70% to 85% are singletons; the top ten hold about an eighth. Comment on this clone: What it binds is not known.

Material for sequencing was PBMCs. The chain carries TRBV19 and TRBJ2-2; 10 positions agree with TRBD2. This TCR was sampled from a woman aged 25 to 45 in good health and CMV-seropositive. This chain's CDR3 is CASSPFSSGSWGGELFF. CDR3 nucleotide sequence: TGTGCCAGTAGTCCATTCTCTAGCGGGAGTTGGGGCGGGGAGCTGTTTTTT.